This passage covers 30 T cell receptor beta chains from one sample sequenced in a study of blood T cells in healthy people across ages. Primed by a sample-barcoded 5' primer and a J-beta primer mix, a second PCR proceeded for about 7 to 11 cycles. TCRdb analysed the 5' RACE reads with MiXCR anew, one entry per CDR3 protein. The data hold 1.5 million to 1.9 million distinct CDR3 sequences, with roughly two fifths observed a single time. Sequencing was done on a sample of blood. These receptors were taken from a young woman in good health.

The chain is built from TRBV7-9 and TRBJ2-7; D remains unclear. The CDR3 is 12 amino acids. CDR1 and CDR2 (germline): SEHNR, FQNEAQ (reference sequence). Trimming pared 2 bases from V and 5 bases from J, leaving 7 bases between. CDR3 nucleotide sequence: TGTGCCAGCAGCTTATTTTTAGACGAGCAGTACTTC. Translated, it gives CASSLFLDEQYF.

The genes are TRBV7-9 and TRBJ2-1, with 10 bases identical to TRBD1. The length of the CDR3 is 17 residues. Germline V CDR1 and CDR2: SEHNR, FQNEAQ (reference sequence). V was pared by 3 bases and J by 7 bases, with 12 bases of the junction left unmatched. The CDR3 DNA reads as TGTGCCAGCAGCTTGCGGCTCCCGGGACAGGGGAATAATGAGCAGTTCTTC. It specifies CASSLRLPGQGNNEQFF.

The J gene is TRBJ2-1, the V gene TRBV24-1; D may be TRBD1 (6 bases). The CDR3 consists of 15 residues. The germline V gene encodes CDR1 KGHDR and CDR2 SFDVKD. V shed 3 bases and J shed 8 bases, with 16 bases lying between them. The CDR3 nucleotides are TGTGCCACCAGTGATGTGGGGGCGTTCGTTGATGAGCAGTTCTTC. Translation: CATSDVGAFVDEQFF.

V usage is TRBV4-3 and J usage is TRBJ1-5; D remains ambiguous. The CDR3 is 14 amino acids. V was cut by 0 bases and J by 5 bases, with 8 bases left in between. CDR1 is LGHNA, CDR2 YSLEER, per germline. This chain's CDR3 is CASSQEVTDQPQHF. The CDR3 DNA reads as TGCGCCAGCAGCCAAGAGGTCACAGATCAGCCCCAGCATTTT.

V gene TRBV20-1 combines with J gene TRBJ1-6, with D uncertain. Between the trimmed V and J ends, which lost 6 bases and 8 bases, there was a span of 14 bases. CDR1 and CDR2 from the germline V gene are DFQATT and SNEGSKA (reference sequence). The CDR3 consists of 13 residues. The CDR3 region has the DNA TGCAGTGCCCAGGCAGTTTTAGATTCACCCCTCCACTTT. Translating gives CSAQAVLDSPLHF.

The sample holds many counts of this clonotype. The chain couples TRBV12-3 or TRBV12-4 to TRBJ1-2; no definite D call. The CDR3 has 12 residues. The V gene lost 2 bases and the J gene lost 5 bases, with 6 bases spanning the gap. In DNA, the CDR3 is TGTGCCAGCAGTTTAATGGGTTATGGCTACACCTTC. Residues: CASSLMGYGYTF.

This chain uses TRBV20-1 with TRBJ1-2; D unresolved. The CDR3 loop spans 14 amino acids. The germline gives CDR1 DFQATT, CDR2 SNEGSKA (reference sequence). V lost 5 bases and J lost 0, with 13 bases in between. This CDR3 reads CSASNHKANYGYTF. The CDR3 nucleotides read TGCAGTGCTTCTAACCATAAAGCTAACTATGGCTACACCTTC.

The J gene is TRBJ2-3, the V gene TRBV20-1; 7 bases map to TRBD1. With 5 bases clipped from V and 6 bases from J, the junction kept 11 bases outside the gene matches. CDR1 and CDR2 (germline): DFQATT, SNEGSKA (reference sequence). The length of the CDR3 is 14 residues. Here the CDR3 DNA reads TGCAGTGCTCCAGACAGGGCAAAGAAGGATACGCAGTATTTT. This encodes CSAPDRAKKDTQYF.

The chain carries TRBV28 and TRBJ2-4, with D perhaps matching TRBD1 (6 bases). This CDR3 spans 15 amino acids. In germline, CDR1 is MDHEN, CDR2 SYDVKM. The V and J ends lost 6 bases and 1 base respectively, with 13 bases between them. The CDR3 DNA follows: TGTGCCAGCAGCACAACAGGACAGGCCAAAAACATTCAGTACTTC. Translating gives CASSTTGQAKNIQYF.

To note about this clonotype: At one of its ends the junction is not consistent with the germline gene, which may arise from a read error. V gene TRBV29-1 combines with J gene TRBJ1-1; D not resolved. Germline CDR1 and CDR2: SQVTM and ANQGSEA. The CDR3 runs to 12 residues. In DNA form, the CDR3 reads TGCAGCGTTGGTTGGGCAGATACTGAACCTTTCTTT. Protein: CSVGWADTEPFF.

This clonotype was seen only a few times. This chain uses TRBV4-2 with TRBJ1-3, with TRBD1 as a possible D gene (6 bases). CDR3 length equals 18 residues. V gave up 0 bases and J gave up 1 base, with 16 bases separating them. Looked up from germline, CDR1 is LGHNA and CDR2 is YNFKEQ. CDR3 DNA sequence: TGTGCCAGCAGCCAAGATGTAGGGGGAGAACGGTCTGGAAACACCATATATTTT. Translation gives CASSQDVGGERSGNTIYF.

This clonotype was seen ten or more times. The rearrangement uses TRBV20-1 and TRBJ2-3; D is uncertain. Germline CDR1 and CDR2: DFQATT and SNEGSKA (reference sequence). The CDR3 is made up of 15 amino acids. V shed 0 bases and J shed 0 bases, with 10 bases lying between them. The DNA of the CDR3 is TGCAGTGCTAGAGATCCGTCCCGGAGCACAGATACGCAGTATTTT. Translating it yields CSARDPSRSTDTQYF.

This clonotype was observed a handful of times. This chain connects TRBV6-1 to TRBJ2-1; the match to TRBD2 covers 10 bases. The CDR3 covers 17 residues. Germline loops: CDR1 MNHNS, CDR2 SASEGT. The junction had 11 bases not matched to a gene; V was cut back by 6 bases and J by 3 bases. CDR3: CASRLLAGVSGYNEQFF. Written as DNA, the CDR3 is TGTGCCAGCAGACTCCTAGCGGGAGTAAGTGGCTACAATGAGCAGTTCTTC.

This clonotype was seen only a few times. The chain is built from TRBV7-3 and TRBJ1-2, with D maybe TRBD1 (5 bases). Germline CDR1 is SGHTA and CDR2 is FQGTGA. V dropped 0 bases and J dropped 4 bases, with 18 bases sitting between them. This CDR3 contains 17 residues. CDR3 sequence reads: CASSLTPGLTPGYGYTF. The CDR3 nucleotides are TGTGCCAGCAGCTTAACACCGGGACTCACTCCTGGCTATGGCTACACCTTC.

The CDR3 sequence: CASSQDGDRGRYGYTF. DNA for the CDR3: TGCGCCAGCAGCCAAGATGGGGACAGGGGACGCTATGGCTACACCTTC. This chain uses TRBV4-3 with TRBJ1-2; 10 bases match TRBD1. Per germline, CDR1 LGHNA and CDR2 YSLEER. The CDR3 consists of 16 residues. The V gene end was trimmed by 0 bases and the J gene end by 4 bases; junction bases not matched to a gene: 5.

The table lists this clonotype with many counts. The CDR3 reads CASRGTGNQPQHF. CDR3 bases: TGTGCCAGCAGGGGGACCGGTAATCAGCCCCAGCATTTT. J is TRBJ1-5 and V is TRBV12-3 or TRBV12-4, with a possible D match to TRBD1 (5 bases). The CDR3 runs 13 residues. Between the trimmed V and J ends, which lost 6 bases and 4 bases, there was a span of 10 bases.

The V and J genes are TRBV25-1 and TRBJ1-5, with 7 bases aligning to TRBD1. J was trimmed by 3 bases and V by 3 bases; bases with no gene match: 5. This CDR3 region has 15 residues. The V gene's germline CDR1 is MGHDK and CDR2 SYGVNS. The chain's CDR3 is CASSDPGQPNQPQHF. The CDR3 bases are TGTGCCAGCAGTGACCCGGGACAGCCCAATCAGCCCCAGCATTTT. Filled out from reference TRBV25-1 and TRBJ1-5, the complete variable domain reads EADIYQTPRYLVIGTGKKITLECSQTMGHDKMYWYQQDPGMELHLIHYSYGVNSTEKGDLSSESTVSRIRTEHFPLTLESARPSHTSQYLCASSDPGQPNQPQHFGDGTRLSIL.

This clonotype was found many times. The chain uses TRBV4-1 and TRBJ2-7, with D unresolved. The V and J ends lost 1 base and 3 bases respectively, with 4 bases between them. The CDR3 totals 12 residues. Germline CDR1 MGHRA, CDR2 YSYEKL. CDR3 bases: TGCGCCAGCAGCCAAGTGAACTACGAGCAGTACTTC. This codes for CASSQVNYEQYF.

The chain has TRBV5-1 and TRBJ2-7; D unclear. Trimming pared 0 bases from V and 0 bases from J, leaving 10 bases between. The CDR3 spans 15 residues. Germline lookup yields CDR1 SGHRS and CDR2 YFSETQ. CDR3 amino acids: CASSLAPEASYEQYF. CDR3 sequence (DNA): TGCGCCAGCAGCTTGGCCCCAGAGGCCTCCTACGAGCAGTACTTC.

This chain links TRBV5-1 with TRBJ2-1; TRBD2 might be the D (6 bases). This CDR3 has 13 amino acids. Germline V gives CDR1 SGHRS, CDR2 YFSETQ. Deletions cut 4 bases from V and 8 bases from J, with 13 bases between. CDR3 DNA: TGCGCCAGCAGCGCGGGACTGGGCGATGAGCAGTTCTTC. The encoded protein is CASSAGLGDEQFF.

This clonotype has just a few counts. The V and J genes are TRBV7-8 and TRBJ1-1; 10 bases line up with TRBD1. This CDR3 has 16 residues. The germline gives CDR1 SGHVS, CDR2 FQNEAQ. The ends lost 3 bases at V and 5 bases at J; junction bases unmatched: 9. The CDR3 DNA reads as TGTGCCAGCAGCTTCCGGGACAGGGGCACGAGGACTGAAGCTTTCTTT. Its protein product is CASSFRDRGTRTEAFF.

The V gene is TRBV27, the J gene TRBJ2-1; D remains ambiguous. There are 15 residues in the CDR3. The germline V gene encodes CDR1 MNHEY and CDR2 SMNVEV (reference sequence). Trimming pared 2 bases from V and 3 bases from J, leaving 11 bases between. The CDR3 loop reads CASSLLRVFYNEQFF. The CDR3 nucleotides are TGTGCCAGCAGTTTACTTCGGGTTTTCTACAATGAGCAGTTCTTC.

The chain carries TRBV27 and TRBJ2-1, with 7 bases identical to TRBD2. The CDR3 is made up of 16 amino acids. Germline assignment: CDR1 MNHEY and CDR2 SMNVEV (reference sequence). Losses at the gene ends were 0 bases for V and 4 bases for J; bases not matched to a gene: 6. The CDR3 coding sequence is TGTGCCAGCAGTTTATCGTCGGCTAGCGGTTACAATGAGCAGTTCTTC. Protein: CASSLSSASGYNEQFF.

The chain has TRBV20-1 and TRBJ2-7; TRBD1 aligns across 8 bases. V was clipped by 3 bases and J by 4 bases; unmatched bases: 8. The CDR3 is made up of 14 amino acids. Germline V lookup: CDR1 DFQATT, CDR2 SNEGSKA (reference sequence). The CDR3 here is CSASLTGVWYEQYF. CDR3 nucleotides: TGCAGTGCTAGTCTGACAGGGGTTTGGTACGAGCAGTACTTC.

This chain connects TRBV20-1 to TRBJ1-2; D remains ambiguous. CDR3 length equals 14 residues. From germline, CDR1 is DFQATT and CDR2 SNEGSKA (reference sequence). V was clipped by 6 bases and J by 0 bases, with 14 bases between them. The CDR3: CSAIGLRTNYGYTF. In DNA form, the CDR3 reads TGCAGTGCCATAGGGCTCAGGACTAACTATGGCTACACCTTC.

This clonotype was observed a handful of times. The chain has TRBV5-1 and TRBJ1-5; tentatively, D is TRBD1 (5 bases). CDR1 and CDR2 from the germline V gene are SGHRS and YFSETQ. The CDR3 runs to 16 residues. V was shortened by 4 bases and J by 1 base, with 15 bases between the two germline ends. Here the CDR3 DNA reads TGCGCCAGCAGCCCAGGGACGGTACCCAGCAATCAGCCCCAGCATTTT. Translation gives CASSPGTVPSNQPQHF.

The chain links TRBV5-1 to TRBJ2-1, with 10 bases that match TRBD2. The CDR3 extends over 15 amino acids. Per the germline V gene, CDR1 is SGHRS and CDR2 is YFSETQ. After removal of 3 bases from V and 5 bases from J, the junction contained 5 bases not matched to a gene. The CDR3 DNA reads TGCGCCAGCAGCTCTAGCGGGAGCACCGACAATGAGCAGTTCTTC. As protein: CASSSSGSTDNEQFF.

The chain is built from TRBV4-1 and TRBJ1-2; D not resolved. This CDR3 region has 15 residues. Per the germline V gene, CDR1 is MGHRA and CDR2 is YSYEKL. Deletions cut 1 base from V and 7 bases from J, with 16 bases between. CDR3 sequence: CASSQAEGIGGGYTF. In nucleotides, the CDR3 is TGCGCCAGCAGCCAAGCTGAGGGTATAGGCGGTGGCTACACCTTC.

The sample holds a few counts of this clonotype. The rearrangement links TRBV11-2 to TRBJ2-5; the match to TRBD2 covers 7 bases. Germline V gene sequence: CDR1 SGHAT, CDR2 FQNNGV. The ends lost 9 bases at V and 4 bases at J; junction bases unmatched: 20. This CDR3 spans 17 amino acids. The DNA for the CDR3 is TGTGCCAGTACCCTAGATTGGCGCGGGAGAGAGGGAGAGACCCAGTACTTC. Protein product: CASTLDWRGREGETQYF.

This clonotype occurred many times. V usage is TRBV6-5 and J usage is TRBJ1-2; no clear D gene. V was clipped by 3 bases and J by 7 bases, with 24 bases between them. The CDR3 has 17 residues. The germline V gene has CDR1 MNHEY and CDR2 SVGAGI. The CDR3 loop reads CASSYFGGPNYIGGYTF. The CDR3 region has the DNA TGTGCCAGCAGTTATTTCGGCGGACCGAATTATATAGGTGGCTACACCTTC.